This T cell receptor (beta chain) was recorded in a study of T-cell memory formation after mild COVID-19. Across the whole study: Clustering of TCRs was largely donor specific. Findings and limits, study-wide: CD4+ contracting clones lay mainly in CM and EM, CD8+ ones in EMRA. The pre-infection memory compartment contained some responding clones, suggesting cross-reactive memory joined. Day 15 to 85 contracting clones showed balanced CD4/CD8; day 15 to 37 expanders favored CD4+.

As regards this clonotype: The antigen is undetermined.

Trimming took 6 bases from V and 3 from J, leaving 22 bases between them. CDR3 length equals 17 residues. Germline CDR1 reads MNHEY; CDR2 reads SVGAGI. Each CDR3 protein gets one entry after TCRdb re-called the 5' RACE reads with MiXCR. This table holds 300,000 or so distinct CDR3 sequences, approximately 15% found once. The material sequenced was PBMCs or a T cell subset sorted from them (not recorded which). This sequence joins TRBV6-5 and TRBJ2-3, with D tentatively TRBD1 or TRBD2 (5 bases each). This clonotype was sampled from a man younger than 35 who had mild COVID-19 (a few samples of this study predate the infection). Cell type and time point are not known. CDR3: CASSSPFGAPGTDTQYF. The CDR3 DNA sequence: TGTGCCAGCAGCTCTCCCTTTGGGGCCCCGGGGACAGATACGCAGTATTTT.